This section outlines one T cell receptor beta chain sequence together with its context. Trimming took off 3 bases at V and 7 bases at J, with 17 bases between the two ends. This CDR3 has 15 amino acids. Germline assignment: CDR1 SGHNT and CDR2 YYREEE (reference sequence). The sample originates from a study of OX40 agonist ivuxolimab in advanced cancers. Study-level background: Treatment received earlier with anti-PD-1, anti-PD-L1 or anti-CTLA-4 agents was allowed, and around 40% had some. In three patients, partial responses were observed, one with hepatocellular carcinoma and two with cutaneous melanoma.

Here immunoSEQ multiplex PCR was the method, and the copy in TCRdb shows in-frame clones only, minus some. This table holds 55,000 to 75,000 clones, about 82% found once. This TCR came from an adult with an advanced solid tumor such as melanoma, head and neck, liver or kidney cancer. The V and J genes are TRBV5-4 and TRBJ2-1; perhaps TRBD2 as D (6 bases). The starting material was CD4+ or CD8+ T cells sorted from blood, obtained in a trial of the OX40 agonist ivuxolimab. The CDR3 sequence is CASSSRDGRENEQFF. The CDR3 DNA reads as TGTGCCAGCAGCTCCCGGGACGGACGGGAGAATGAGCAGTTCTTC.